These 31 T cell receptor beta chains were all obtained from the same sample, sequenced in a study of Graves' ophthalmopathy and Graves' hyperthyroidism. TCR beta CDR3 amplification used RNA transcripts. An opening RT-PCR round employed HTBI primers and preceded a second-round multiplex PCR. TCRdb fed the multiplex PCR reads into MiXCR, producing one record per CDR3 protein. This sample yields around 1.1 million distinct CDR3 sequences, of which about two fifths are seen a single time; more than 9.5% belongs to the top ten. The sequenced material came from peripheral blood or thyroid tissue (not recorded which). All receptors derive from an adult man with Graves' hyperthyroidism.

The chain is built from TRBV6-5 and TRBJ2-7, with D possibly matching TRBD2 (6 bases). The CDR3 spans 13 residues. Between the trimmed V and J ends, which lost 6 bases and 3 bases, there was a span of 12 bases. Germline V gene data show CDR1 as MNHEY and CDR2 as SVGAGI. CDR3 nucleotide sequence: TGTGCCAGCAGCATCCGGGAGTTCTACGAGCAGTACTTC. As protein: CASSIREFYEQYF.

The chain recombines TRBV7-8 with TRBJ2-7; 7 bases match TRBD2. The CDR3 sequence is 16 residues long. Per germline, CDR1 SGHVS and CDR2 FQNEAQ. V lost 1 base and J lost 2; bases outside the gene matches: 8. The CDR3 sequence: CASSLVSLAATYEQYF. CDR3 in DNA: TGTGCCAGCAGCTTAGTAAGCCTAGCGGCTACCTACGAGCAGTACTTC.

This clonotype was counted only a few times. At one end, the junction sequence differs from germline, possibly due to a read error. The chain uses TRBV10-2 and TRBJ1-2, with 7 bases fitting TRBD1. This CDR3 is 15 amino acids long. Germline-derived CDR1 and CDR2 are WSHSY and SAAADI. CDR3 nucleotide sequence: TGTGCCAGCAGTTTAAATGCGGGACAGATCTATGGCTACACCTTC. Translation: CASSLNAGQIYGYTF.

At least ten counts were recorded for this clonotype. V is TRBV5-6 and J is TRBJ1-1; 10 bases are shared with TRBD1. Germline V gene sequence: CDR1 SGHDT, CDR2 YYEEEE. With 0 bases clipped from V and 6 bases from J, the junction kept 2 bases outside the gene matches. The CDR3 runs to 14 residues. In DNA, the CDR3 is TGTGCCAGCAGCTTGGAGGACAGGGGGTCTGAAGCTTTCTTT. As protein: CASSLEDRGSEAFF.

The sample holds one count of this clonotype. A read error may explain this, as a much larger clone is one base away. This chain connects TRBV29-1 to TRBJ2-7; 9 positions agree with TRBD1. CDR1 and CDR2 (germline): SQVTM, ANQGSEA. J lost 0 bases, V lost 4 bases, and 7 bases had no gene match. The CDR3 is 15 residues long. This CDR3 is CSVVRPGQGSYEQYF. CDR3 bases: TGCAGCGTTGTTAGACCGGGACAGGGCTCCTACGAGCAGTACTTC.

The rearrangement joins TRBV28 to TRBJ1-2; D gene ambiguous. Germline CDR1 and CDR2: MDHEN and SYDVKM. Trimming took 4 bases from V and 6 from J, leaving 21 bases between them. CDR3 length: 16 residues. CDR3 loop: CASSSSTGPVWDGYTF. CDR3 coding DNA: TGTGCCAGCAGTTCCTCGACTGGTCCGGTGTGGGATGGCTACACCTTC.

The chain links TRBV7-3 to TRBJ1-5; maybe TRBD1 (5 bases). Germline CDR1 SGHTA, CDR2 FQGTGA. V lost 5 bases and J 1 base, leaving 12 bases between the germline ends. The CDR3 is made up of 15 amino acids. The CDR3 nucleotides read TGTGCCAGCAGCCAAGAAGCAGGGAGCAATCAGCCCCAGCATTTT. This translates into CASSQEAGSNQPQHF.

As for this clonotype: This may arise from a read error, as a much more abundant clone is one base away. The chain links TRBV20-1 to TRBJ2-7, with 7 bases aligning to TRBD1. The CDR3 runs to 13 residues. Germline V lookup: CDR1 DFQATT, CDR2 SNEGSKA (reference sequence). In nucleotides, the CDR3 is TGCAGTGCTAGAGACTGGGACAGCTACGGGCAGTACTTC. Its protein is CSARDWDSYGQYF.

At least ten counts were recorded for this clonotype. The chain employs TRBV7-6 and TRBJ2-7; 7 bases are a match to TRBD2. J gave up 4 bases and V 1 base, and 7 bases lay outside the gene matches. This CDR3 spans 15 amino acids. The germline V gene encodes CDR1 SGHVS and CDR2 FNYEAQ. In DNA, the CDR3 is TGTGCCAGCAGCTTAGGCCGGGAGGAAGGGTACGAGCAGTACTTC. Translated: CASSLGREEGYEQYF.

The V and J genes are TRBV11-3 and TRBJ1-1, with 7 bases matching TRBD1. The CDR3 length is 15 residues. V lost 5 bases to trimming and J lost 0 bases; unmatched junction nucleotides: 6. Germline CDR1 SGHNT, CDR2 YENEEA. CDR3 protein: CASSVWTGLNTEAFF. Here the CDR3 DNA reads TGTGCCAGCAGCGTTTGGACAGGCTTGAACACTGAAGCTTTCTTT.

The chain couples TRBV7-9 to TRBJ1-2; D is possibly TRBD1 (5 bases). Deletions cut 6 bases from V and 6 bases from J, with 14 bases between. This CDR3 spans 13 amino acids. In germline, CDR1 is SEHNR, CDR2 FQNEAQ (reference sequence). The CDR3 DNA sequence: TGTGCCAGCAGTCTTACAGGCCGGGATGGCTACACCTTC. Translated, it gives CASSLTGRDGYTF.

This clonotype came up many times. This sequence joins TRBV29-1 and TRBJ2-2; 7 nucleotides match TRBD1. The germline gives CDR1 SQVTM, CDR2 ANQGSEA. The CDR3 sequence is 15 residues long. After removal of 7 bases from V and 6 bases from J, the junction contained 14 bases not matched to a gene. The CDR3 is CSDASRGLVAGELFF. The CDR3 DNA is TGCAGCGATGCATCCAGGGGGTTGGTGGCCGGGGAGCTGTTTTTT.

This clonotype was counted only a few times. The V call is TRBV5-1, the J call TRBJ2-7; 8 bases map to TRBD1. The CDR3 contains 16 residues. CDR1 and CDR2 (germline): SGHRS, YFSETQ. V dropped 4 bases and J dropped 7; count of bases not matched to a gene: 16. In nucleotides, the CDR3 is TGCGCCAGCAGCCTACGCTGGGACAGGAACCTACTGGAGCAGTACTTC. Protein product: CASSLRWDRNLLEQYF. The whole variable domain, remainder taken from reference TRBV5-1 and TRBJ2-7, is KAGVTQTPRYLIKTRGQQVTLSCSPISGHRSVSWYQQTPGQGLQFLFEYFSETQRNKGNFPGRFSGRQFSNSRSEMNVSTLELGDSALYLCASSLRWDRNLLEQYFGPGTRLTVT.

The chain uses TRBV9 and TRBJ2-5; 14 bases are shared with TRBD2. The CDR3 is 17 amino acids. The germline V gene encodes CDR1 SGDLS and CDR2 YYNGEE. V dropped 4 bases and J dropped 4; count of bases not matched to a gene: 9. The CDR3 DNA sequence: TGTGCCAGCAGCTGGACTAGCGGGGGGAACTCAGGAGAGACCCAGTACTTC. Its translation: CASSWTSGGNSGETQYF.

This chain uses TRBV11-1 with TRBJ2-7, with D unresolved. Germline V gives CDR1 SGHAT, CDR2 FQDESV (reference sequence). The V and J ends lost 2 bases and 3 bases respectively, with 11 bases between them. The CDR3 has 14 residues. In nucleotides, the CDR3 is TGTGCCAGCAGCTTATCGAGGCTTCGCTACGAGCAGTACTTC. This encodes CASSLSRLRYEQYF.

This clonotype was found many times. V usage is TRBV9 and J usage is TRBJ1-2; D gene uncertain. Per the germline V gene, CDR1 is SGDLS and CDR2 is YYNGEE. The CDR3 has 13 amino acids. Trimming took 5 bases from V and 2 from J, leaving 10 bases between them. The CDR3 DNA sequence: TGTGCCAGCAGTGCGGCCAGCAACTATGGCTACACCTTC. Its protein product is CASSAASNYGYTF. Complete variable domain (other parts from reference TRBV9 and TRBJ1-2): DSGVTQTPKHLITATGQRVTLRCSPRSGDLSVYWYQQSLDQGLQFLIQYYNGEERAKGNILERFSAQQFPDLHSELNLSSLELGDSALYFCASSAASNYGYTFGSGTRLTVV.

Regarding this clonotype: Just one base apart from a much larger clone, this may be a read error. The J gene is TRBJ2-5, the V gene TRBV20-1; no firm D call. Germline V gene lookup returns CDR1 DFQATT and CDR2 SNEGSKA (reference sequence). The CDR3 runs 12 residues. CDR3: CSAQFKQEAQYF. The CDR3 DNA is TGCAGTGCTCAATTTAAGCAAGAGGCCCAGTACTTC.

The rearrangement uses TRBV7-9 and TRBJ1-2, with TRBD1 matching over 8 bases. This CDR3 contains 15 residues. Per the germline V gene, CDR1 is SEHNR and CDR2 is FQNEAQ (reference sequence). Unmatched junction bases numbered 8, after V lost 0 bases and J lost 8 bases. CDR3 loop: CASSLAFGQGVGYTF. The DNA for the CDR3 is TGTGCCAGCAGCTTAGCGTTCGGACAGGGTGTGGGCTACACCTTC.

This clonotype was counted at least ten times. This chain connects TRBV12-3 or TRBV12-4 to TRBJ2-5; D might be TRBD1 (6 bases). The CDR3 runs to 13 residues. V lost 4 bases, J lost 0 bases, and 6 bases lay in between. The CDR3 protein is CASSYRDQETQYF. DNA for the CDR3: TGTGCCAGCAGTTACAGGGACCAAGAGACCCAGTACTTC.

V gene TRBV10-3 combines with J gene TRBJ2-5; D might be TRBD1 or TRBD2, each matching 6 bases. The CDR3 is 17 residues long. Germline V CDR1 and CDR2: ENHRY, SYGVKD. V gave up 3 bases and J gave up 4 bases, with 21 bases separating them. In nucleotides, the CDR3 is TGTGCCATCAGTGACGAGAAAGGGGGGTTACCGACAGAGACCCAGTACTTC. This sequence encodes CAISDEKGGLPTETQYF.

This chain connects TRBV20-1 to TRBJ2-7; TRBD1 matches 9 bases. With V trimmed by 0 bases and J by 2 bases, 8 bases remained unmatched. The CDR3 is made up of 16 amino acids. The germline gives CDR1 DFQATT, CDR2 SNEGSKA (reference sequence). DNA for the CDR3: TGCAGTGCTAGAGATTTCGGGACAGGGAGAGCCTACGAGCAGTACTTC. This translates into CSARDFGTGRAYEQYF.

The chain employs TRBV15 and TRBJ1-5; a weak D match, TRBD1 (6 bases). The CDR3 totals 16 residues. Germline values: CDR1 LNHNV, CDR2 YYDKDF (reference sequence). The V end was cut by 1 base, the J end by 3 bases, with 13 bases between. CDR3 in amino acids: CATSRGSGHHNQPQHF. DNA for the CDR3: TGTGCCACCAGCAGAGGATCGGGACACCACAATCAGCCCCAGCATTTT.

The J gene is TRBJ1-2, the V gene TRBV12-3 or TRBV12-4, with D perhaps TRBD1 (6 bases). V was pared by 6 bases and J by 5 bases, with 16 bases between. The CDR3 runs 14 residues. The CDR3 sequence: CASSSRQVWYGYTF. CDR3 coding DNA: TGTGCCAGCAGCTCGAGACAGGTGTGGTATGGCTACACCTTC.

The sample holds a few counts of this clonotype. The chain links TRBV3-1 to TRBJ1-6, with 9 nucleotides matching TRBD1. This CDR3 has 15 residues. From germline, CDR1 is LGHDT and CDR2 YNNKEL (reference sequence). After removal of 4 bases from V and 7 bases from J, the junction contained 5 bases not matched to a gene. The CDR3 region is CASSLRQGENSPLHF. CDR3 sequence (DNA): TGTGCCAGCAGCCTTCGACAGGGGGAGAATTCACCCCTCCACTTT.

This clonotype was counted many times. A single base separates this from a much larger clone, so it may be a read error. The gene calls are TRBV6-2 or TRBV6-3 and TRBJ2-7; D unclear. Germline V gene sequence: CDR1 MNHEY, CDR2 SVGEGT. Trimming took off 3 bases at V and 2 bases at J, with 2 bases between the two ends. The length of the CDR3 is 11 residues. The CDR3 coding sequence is TGTGCCAGCAGTTATCCCTACGAGCAGTACTTC. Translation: CASSYPYEQYF.

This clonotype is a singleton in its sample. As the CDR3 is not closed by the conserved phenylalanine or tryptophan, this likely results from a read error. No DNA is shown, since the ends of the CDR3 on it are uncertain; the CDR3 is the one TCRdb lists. The CDR3 spells CASSGRTVGNT. V and J are TRBV7-6 and TRBJ1-3; the table gives TRBD1 as D, unverified against the DNA. The CDR3 spans 11 residues, counting both ends. Germline CDR1 SGHVS, CDR2 FNYEAQ.

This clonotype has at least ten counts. The CDR3 nucleotides are TGTGCCAGCAGCTTAGCGGTCACCAGGGCTGAGACCCAGTACTTC. It translates to CASSLAVTRAETQYF. This chain joins TRBV7-2 and TRBJ2-5, with D possibly TRBD1 on 5 matching bases. Germline CDR1 reads SGHTA; CDR2 reads FQGNSA. V dropped 0 bases and J dropped 5 bases, with 13 bases sitting between them. This CDR3 contains 15 residues.

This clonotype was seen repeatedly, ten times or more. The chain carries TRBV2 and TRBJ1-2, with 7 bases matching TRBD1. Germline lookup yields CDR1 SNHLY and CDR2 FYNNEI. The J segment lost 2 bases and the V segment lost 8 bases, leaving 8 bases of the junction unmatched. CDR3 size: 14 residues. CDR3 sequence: CASLPGQLNYGYTF. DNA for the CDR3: TGTGCCAGCCTACCGGGACAGCTAAACTATGGCTACACCTTC.

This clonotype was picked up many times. The DNA of the CDR3 is TGCAGCGTTGAGGACAGCCGGAGGGGCTACGAGCAGTACTTC. Translation: CSVEDSRRGYEQYF. This rearrangement joins TRBV29-1 to TRBJ2-7; D might be TRBD1 or TRBD2, each matching 6 bases. Trimming took off 3 bases at V and 3 bases at J, with 15 bases between the two ends. The CDR3 is 14 amino acids. Germline V gene data show CDR1 as SQVTM and CDR2 as ANQGSEA.

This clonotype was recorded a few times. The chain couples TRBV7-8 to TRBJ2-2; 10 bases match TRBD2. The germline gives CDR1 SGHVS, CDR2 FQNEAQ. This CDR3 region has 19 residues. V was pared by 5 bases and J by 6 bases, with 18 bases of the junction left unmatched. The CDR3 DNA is TGTGCCAGCAGCCCGACTGGATGGTCTCTAGCGGGAGTATCCGGGGAGCTGTTTTTT. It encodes CASSPTGWSLAGVSGELFF.

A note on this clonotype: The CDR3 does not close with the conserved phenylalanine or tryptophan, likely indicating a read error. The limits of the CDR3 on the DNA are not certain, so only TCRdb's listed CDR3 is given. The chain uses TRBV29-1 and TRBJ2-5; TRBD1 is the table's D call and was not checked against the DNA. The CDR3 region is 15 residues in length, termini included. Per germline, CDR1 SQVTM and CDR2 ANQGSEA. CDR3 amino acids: CSVEQLGGYGYTFGS.